These T cell receptor beta chains were read from a single sample in a study of T cell responses to AZD1222 COVID-19 vaccine. Libraries were prepared by immunoSEQ multiplex PCR; TCRdb keeps only in-frame clonotypes and omits some of them. The table shows over 110,000 clones, with about 87% occurring only once. Sequenced material: peripheral blood, taken on day 0 of AZD1222 vaccination. These receptors all come from an adult in good health. Both conserved end residues are part of each CDR3. The order of the fields is D gene, V gene, J gene, clone size, CDR3 DNA, CDR3 protein. D genes are given only for firm matches. Clone size is not always given. Where it is, it says once, few, many or a class for expanded clones.

TRBD1	TRBV6-5	TRBJ2-5	.	TGTGCCAGCAGTTACTCGGGGACAGGGGACCAAGAGACCCAGTACTTC	CASSYSGTGDQETQYF
.	TRBV27	TRBJ2-2	.	TGTGCCAGCAGTTTAACCGATGTATTGGGGAACACCGGGGAGCTGTTTTTT	CASSLTDVLGNTGELFF
.	TRBV7-2	TRBJ2-7	.	TGTGCCAGCAGCTTAGTAGTGGGCGGATCCTACGAGCAGTACTTC	CASSLVVGGSYEQYF
.	TRBV12-2	TRBJ1-5	.	TGTGCAAGTCGCTTACCCCTACAGGGGTTTGGTCAGCCCCAGCATTTT	CASRLPLQGFGQPQHF
TRBD1	TRBV7-9	TRBJ2-3	once	TGTGCCAGCAGCACCGGACAGGGGGCTGGCACAGATACGCAGTATTTT	CASSTGQGAGTDTQYF
.	TRBV11-1	TRBJ1-2	.	TGTGCCAGCAGCTTAGCGAAACAGGGAGGCTACACCTTC	CASSLAKQGGYTF
.	TRBV11-3	TRBJ2-7	few	TGTGCCAGCAGCTTGGGACGTCTCTCCTACGAGCAGTACTTC	CASSLGRLSYEQYF
TRBD2	TRBV30	TRBJ2-7	.	TGTGCCTGGAGTAGACTTAGCGGGAACTACGAGCAGTACTTC	CAWSRLSGNYEQYF
TRBD2	TRBV6-2/TRBV6-3	TRBJ2-7	few	TGTGCCAGCAGTAGGGGGCTAGCGGGAGCGGGCGAGCAGTACTTC	CASSRGLAGAGEQYF
.	TRBV5-1	TRBJ1-1	.	TGCGCCAGCAGCCCTTCGGGGATCCGGACTGAAGCTTTCTTT	CASSPSGIRTEAFF
.	TRBV27	TRBJ2-1	.	TGTGCCAGCAGTTCCCAGGGGTATAGGAATGAGCAGTTCTTC	CASSSQGYRNEQFF
.	TRBV5-8	TRBJ1-1	.	TGTGCCAGCAGCCGCGGGTGGGAGGGCACTGAAGCTTTCTTT	CASSRGWEGTEAFF
TRBD1	TRBV11-1	TRBJ2-7	once	TGTGCCAGCAGCATCCGGGACAGGGTCTACGAGCAGTACTTC	CASSIRDRVYEQYF
.	TRBV19	TRBJ1-1	.	TGTGCCAGTAGCCCGACTAGGGTATTTGGCACTGAAGCTTTCTTT	CASSPTRVFGTEAFF
.	TRBV28	TRBJ2-1	once	TGTGCCAGCAGTCCTGCCCAGGGCTCCTACAATGAGCAGTTCTTC	CASSPAQGSYNEQFF
.	TRBV5-6	TRBJ2-1	.	TGTGCCAGCAGCTTGGTCGGACTCCCAAAGGCTTACAATGAGCAGTTCTTC	CASSLVGLPKAYNEQFF
.	TRBV2	TRBJ2-6	.	TGTGCCAGCAGTGTAGGAGGGGGCTCTGGGGCCAACGTCCTGACTTTC	CASSVGGGSGANVLTF
.	TRBV4-3	TRBJ1-1	.	TGCGCCAGCAGCCAAGATCAGGGCACTGAAGCTTTCTTT	CASSQDQGTEAFF
.	TRBV5-1	TRBJ2-5	.	TGCGCCAGCAGAAGTTTTTCCAGGGCGGAGACCCAGTACTTC	CASRSFSRAETQYF
TRBD1	TRBV28	TRBJ1-5	.	TGTGCCAGCAGGGACAGGGGAAGCAATCAGCCCCAGCATTTT	CASRDRGSNQPQHF
TRBD1	TRBV4-2	TRBJ1-4	.	TGTGCCAGCAGCCTCGGACAGGATGAAAAACTGTTTTTT	CASSLGQDEKLFF
.	TRBV14	TRBJ2-3	.	TGTGCCAGCAGCCACCCTCGGGCCTGGCAGTATTTT	CASSHPRAWQYF
.	TRBV28	TRBJ2-3	.	TGTGCCAGCAGTTTGGGATCTGCTAGCACAGATACGCAGTATTTT	CASSLGSASTDTQYF
TRBD1	TRBV10-3	TRBJ2-1	.	TGTGCCATCAGGGAGTCCGGGACAGGGGGCATCGATGAGCAGTTCTTC	CAIRESGTGGIDEQFF
.	TRBV4-1	TRBJ2-1	.	TGCGCCAGCAGCTATACTTCCGGGCCGGCCTACAATGAGCAGTTCTTC	CASSYTSGPAYNEQFF
.	TRBV9	TRBJ2-2	.	TGTGCCAGCAGGATCCTGCCTAGCGCCGGGGAGCTGTTTTTT	CASRILPSAGELFF
.	TRBV19	TRBJ2-5	.	TGTGCCAGTAGCCCAGGACTTCTTGGGACCCAGTACTTC	CASSPGLLGTQYF
TRBD2	TRBV20-1	TRBJ2-4	.	TGCAGTGCTAGTGATGAGCGGGAGGAAAACATTCAGTACTTC	CSASDEREENIQYF
TRBD2	TRBV28	TRBJ2-1	.	TGTGCCAGCAGGACTAGCGGGGGCCTCAATGAGCAGTTCTTC	CASRTSGGLNEQFF
TRBD1	TRBV5-1	TRBJ1-2	few	TGCGCCAGCAGCACAGGACAGGAGCGGGGCTACACCTTC	CASSTGQERGYTF
TRBD1	TRBV24-1	TRBJ2-5	.	TGTGCCACCAGTGATGGGACAGGGAGGGAGACCCAGTACTTC	CATSDGTGRETQYF
TRBD1	TRBV28	TRBJ2-7	.	TGTGCCAGCAGTTCCCGGACAGGGGGCGACGCGCAGTACTTC	CASSSRTGGDAQYF
.	TRBV18	TRBJ1-1	.	TGTGCCAGCTCTCAGAGAGGGTTAGAGGGCACTGAAGCTTTCTTT	CASSQRGLEGTEAFF
.	TRBV4-1	TRBJ1-1	.	TGCGCCAGCAGCCAAGGAGAGCACACTGAAGCTTTCTTT	CASSQGEHTEAFF
TRBD2	TRBV6-5	TRBJ2-7	.	TGTGCCAGCAGTCAGTCGGGCGGGGGTTCCTACGAGCAGTACTTC	CASSQSGGGSYEQYF
TRBD2	TRBV4-2	TRBJ2-7	.	TGTGCCAGCAGCCAAGGGGTGCCGATGGGAGGGGTCGACGAGCAGTACTTC	CASSQGVPMGGVDEQYF
TRBD2	TRBV18	TRBJ2-1	.	TGTGCCAGCTCACCCATCCAGCGGGACCGGGGGAATGAGCAGTTCTTC	CASSPIQRDRGNEQFF
.	TRBV7-9	TRBJ2-7	once	TGTGCCAGCAGCCCGGATGGAGGGGTAGATTCCTACGAGCAGTACTTC	CASSPDGGVDSYEQYF
TRBD1	TRBV4-3	TRBJ2-1	.	TGCGCCAGCAGCCAAGTCGGAAGGACAGGACTCAATGAGCAGTTCTTC	CASSQVGRTGLNEQFF
.	TRBV11-2	TRBJ1-2	.	TGTGCCAGCAGCTTAGAAGGGGTTGGTTACTATGGCTACACCTTC	CASSLEGVGYYGYTF